This TCR beta chain appears in the sequencing data of a study of T cell changes during pregnancy in multiple sclerosis. Clones were sequenced by immunoSEQ multiplex PCR, and TCRdb holds only the in-frame ones, with some missing. This table has tens of thousands of clones, about 85% appearing once. This CDR3 has 15 amino acids. The trim removed 0 bases at V and 5 bases at J, leaving 3 bases unmatched. Germline CDR1 reads SGDLS; CDR2 reads YYNGEE. By proportion, this clone is large. Other DNA sequences in the sample encode the same CDR3. The clonotype was recovered from a female donor with multiple sclerosis, enrolled in a pregnancy study. Sequenced here: CD8+ T cells from peripheral blood mononuclear cells, sampled after pregnancy. The chain uses TRBV9 and TRBJ2-2; 8 nucleotides line up with TRBD2. Here the CDR3 reads CASSVETGGTGELFF. CDR3 in DNA: TGTGCCAGCAGCGTAGAGACGGGGGGGACCGGGGAGCTGTTTTTT.